The T cell receptor beta chain described here comes from a study of long-term antiretroviral therapy in people with HIV. Researchers report immunoSEQ v3.0 was run at survey level. Repertoires were generated with immunoSEQ multiplex PCR, while TCRdb's copy carries only in-frame clones and drops some. Among about 26,000 clones listed, 70% to 90% were seen once. V dropped 4 bases and J dropped 3 bases, with 28 bases sitting between them. CDR1 is SGHVS and CDR2 is FQNEAQ in the germline V gene. The CDR3 loop spans 20 amino acids. The clonotype was recovered from a man aged 35 to 55 with HIV. Source: unsorted PBMCs, taken 2.6 to 2.8 years after starting antiretroviral therapy. The chain is built from TRBV7-8 and TRBJ1-3; a weak D match, TRBD1 (5 bases). This CDR3 reads CASSSELQGVLTTFGNTIYF. The CDR3 nucleotides are TGTGCCAGCAGCTCAGAACTCCAGGGTGTGCTGACAACTTTTGGAAACACCATATATTTT.